This entry lists 24 T cell receptor beta chains sequenced from one sample in a study of blood T cell repertoires in COVID-19 (dated by TCRdb to about 2020). Library creation used the immunoSEQ multiplex PCR assay. This immuneACCESS table, as held by TCRdb, lists in-frame sequences with V and J called but not all clones. Of the missing ones, under half trace to an unresolved V gene in checked studies; the others have no known cause. In all, the sample holds 200,000 to 250,000 clones, and 85% to 90% of those were seen once. Roughly 2.6% of the sample belongs to the ten largest clones. The specimen sequenced was peripheral blood. These TCRs come from a man aged 30-40 years with COVID-19, enrolled during active disease.

The V and J genes are TRBV18 and TRBJ2-3; D is unclear. The CDR3 loop spans 15 amino acids. Trimming shortened V by 5 bases and J by 0 bases, and 12 bases separated the two germline ends. Germline-derived CDR1 and CDR2 are KGHSH and LQKENI. In DNA form, the CDR3 reads TGTGCCAGCTCAATAACAGCCCCTAGCACAGATACGCAGTATTTT. It codes for CASSITAPSTDTQYF.

This chain connects TRBV7-2 to TRBJ2-1; D perhaps matches TRBD2 (5 bases). The germline V gene encodes CDR1 SGHTA and CDR2 FQGNSA. Trimming removed 2 bases from V and 8 bases from J, with 13 bases in between. This CDR3 region has 14 residues. The CDR3 is CASSLRPAGDEQFF. CDR3 nucleotide sequence: TGTGCCAGCAGCTTACGGCCGGCGGGCGATGAGCAGTTCTTC.

The chain has TRBV4-2 and TRBJ2-5; 16 bases map to TRBD2. The CDR3 has 21 residues. Germline values: CDR1 LGHNA, CDR2 YNFKEQ. J lost 4 bases, V lost 4 bases, and 18 bases had no gene match. DNA for the CDR3: TGTGCCAGCAGCCTATTCCAACAACCGGGACTAGCGGGGGGGCCCCGAGAGACCCAGTACTTC. Protein: CASSLFQQPGLAGGPRETQYF.

V gene TRBV6-2 or TRBV6-3 combines with J gene TRBJ1-2; D uncertain. CDR1 and CDR2 (germline): MNHEY, SVGEGT. This CDR3 is built from 13 residues. Trimming removed 2 bases from V and 4 bases from J, with 8 bases in between. The CDR3, as DNA: TGTGCCAGCAGTTACGGGCAGCCCTATGGCTACACCTTC. Translation: CASSYGQPYGYTF.

The V and J genes are TRBV30 and TRBJ1-1; no clear D gene. Per germline, CDR1 GTSNPN and CDR2 SVGIG (reference sequence). V was shortened by 0 bases and J by 1 base, with 6 bases between the two germline ends. There are 13 residues in the CDR3. The CDR3 nucleotides read TGTGCCTGGAGTGTGTGGCCGAACACTGAAGCTTTCTTT. The encoded protein is CAWSVWPNTEAFF.

The genes are TRBV19 and TRBJ2-2; TRBD1 might be the D (5 bases). With 4 bases removed from V and 5 bases from J, the gap between germline ends came to 20 bases. The CDR3 loop spans 17 amino acids. The germline V gene has CDR1 LNHDA and CDR2 SQIVND (reference sequence). CDR3 sequence: CASSSRSRGSLTGELFF. For the CDR3, the DNA is TGTGCCAGTAGTAGTCGATCAAGGGGAAGTTTGACCGGGGAGCTGTTTTTT.

This clone was seen just once. The chain carries TRBV19 and TRBJ2-7, with 9 bases aligning to TRBD1. The germline CDR1 and CDR2 sequences are LNHDA and SQIVND (reference sequence). The J segment lost 3 bases and the V segment lost 9 bases, leaving 6 bases of the junction unmatched. This CDR3 comprises 13 residues. CDR3 nucleotides: TGTGCCAGCAGAAGGACAGGGGTCTACGAGCAGTACTTC. This encodes CASRRTGVYEQYF.

The chain employs TRBV5-1 and TRBJ2-1, with TRBD1 matching over 7 bases. V was clipped by 3 bases and J by 7 bases; unmatched bases: 7. The CDR3 sequence is 14 residues long. Germline CDR1 reads SGHRS; CDR2 reads YFSETQ. The CDR3 region has the DNA TGCGCCAGCAGCTGGGACAGTTTTACAAATGAGCAGTTCTTC. Protein sequence: CASSWDSFTNEQFF.

V usage is TRBV19 and J usage is TRBJ2-2, with TRBD1 as a possible D gene (5 bases). Germline CDR1 is LNHDA and CDR2 is SQIVND (reference sequence). The V gene lost 6 bases and the J gene lost 2 bases, with 16 bases spanning the gap. The CDR3 runs to 16 residues. The CDR3 region has the DNA TGTGCCAGTAGGCATCCCGGGCAGGGCAACACCGGGGAGCTGTTTTTT. It specifies CASRHPGQGNTGELFF.

The V call is TRBV27, the J call TRBJ2-7; D is possibly TRBD1 (6 bases). V was trimmed by 6 bases and J by 7 bases, leaving 19 bases between them. From germline, CDR1 is MNHEY and CDR2 SMNVEV (reference sequence). This CDR3 is 14 amino acids long. The CDR3 region is CASSRSGAVGEQYF. As DNA, the CDR3 is TGTGCCAGCAGCCGGTCAGGGGCCGTGGGGGAGCAGTACTTC.

This clone was observed once. V usage is TRBV12-5 and J usage is TRBJ1-2, with D hard to call. Germline V lookup: CDR1 LGHNT, CDR2 FRNRAP. The CDR3 is 16 residues long. V lost 6 bases, J lost 0 bases, and 17 bases lay in between. This chain's CDR3 is CASGDSGNWANYGYTF. In DNA form, the CDR3 reads TGTGCTAGTGGGGACTCCGGGAACTGGGCTAACTATGGCTACACCTTC. Drawing the rest from reference TRBV12-5 and TRBJ1-2, the complete variable domain is DARVTQTPRHKVTEMGQEVTMRCQPILGHNTVFWYRQTMMQGLELLAYFRNRAPLDDSGMPKDRFSAEMPDATLATLKIQPSEPRDSAVYFCASGDSGNWANYGYTFGSGTRLTVV.

This chain uses TRBV27 with TRBJ2-7; D is possibly TRBD2 (5 bases). V lost 6 bases, J lost 6 bases, and 24 bases lay in between. Germline V gene lookup returns CDR1 MNHEY and CDR2 SMNVEV (reference sequence). This CDR3 is 16 amino acids long. The CDR3 region is CASSSLSPRLAGEQYF. As DNA, the CDR3 is TGTGCCAGCAGCTCCCTTTCCCCCCGCCTCGCGGGCGAGCAGTACTTC.

V usage is TRBV2 and J usage is TRBJ2-7; TRBD1 agrees at 7 bases. The V gene's germline CDR1 is SNHLY and CDR2 FYNNEI. V gave up 6 bases and J gave up 3 bases; unmatched junction bases: 5. CDR3 size: 13 residues. CDR3 bases: TGTGCCAGCAGCTACCGGGACAGCTACGAGCAGTACTTC. It specifies CASSYRDSYEQYF.

The genes are TRBV19 and TRBJ1-2; 8 nucleotides line up with TRBD1. Germline CDR1 is LNHDA and CDR2 is SQIVND (reference sequence). The junction had 11 bases not matched to a gene; V was cut back by 7 bases and J by 4 bases. The CDR3 spans 15 residues. Here the CDR3 reads CASTQGALEFYGYTF. The CDR3 DNA sequence: TGTGCCAGTACTCAGGGGGCGCTGGAATTCTATGGCTACACCTTC.

The chain is built from TRBV6-2 or TRBV6-3 and TRBJ2-7; 9 nucleotides align to TRBD2. The CDR3 contains 15 residues. V gave up 5 bases and J gave up 3 bases; unmatched junction bases: 8. Germline V gene lookup returns CDR1 MNHEY and CDR2 SVGEGT. The CDR3 sequence is CASSPQSSGSYEQYF. The CDR3 region has the DNA TGTGCCAGCAGTCCCCAGAGTAGCGGGAGCTACGAGCAGTACTTC.

The genes are TRBV12-3 or TRBV12-4 and TRBJ1-1; the D is unclear. V lost 5 bases and J lost 5, with 6 bases in between. The CDR3 is 11 amino acids. The CDR3 here is CASSPFTEAFF. Here the CDR3 DNA reads TGTGCCAGCAGTCCGTTTACTGAAGCTTTCTTT.

The gene calls are TRBV10-3 and TRBJ1-1; possible D gene TRBD1, 5 bases. Germline CDR1 ENHRY, CDR2 SYGVKD. V shed 11 bases and J shed 0 bases, with 13 bases lying between them. This CDR3 comprises 13 residues. As DNA, the CDR3 is TGTGCCGGCGGAGGGGAGCTGAACACTGAAGCTTTCTTT. Translated: CAGGGELNTEAFF.

The chain couples TRBV29-1 to TRBJ1-5, with 8 bases fitting TRBD1. Trimming took 4 bases from V and 6 from J; bases not matched to a gene: 11. Looked up from germline, CDR1 is SQVTM and CDR2 is ANQGSEA. The CDR3 consists of 15 residues. The CDR3 DNA is TGCAGCGTTGTAAACGGACAGGGTACCGGTCAGCCCCAGCATTTT. It yields the protein CSVVNGQGTGQPQHF.

The rearrangement links TRBV5-6 to TRBJ1-2; D remains ambiguous. There are 15 residues in the CDR3. V was pared by 1 base and J by 0 bases, with 10 bases between. Germline V gene data show CDR1 as SGHDT and CDR2 as YYEEEE. DNA of the CDR3: TGTGCCAGCAGCTTGTGGCCGCCAGCTAACTATGGCTACACCTTC. Translating it yields CASSLWPPANYGYTF.

A remark on this clone: One end of the junction is discordant with germline, which a read error may explain. CDR3 sequence reads: CASSYDPGQGGRNTEDFF. CDR3 in DNA: TGTGCCAGCAGCTATGATCCGGGACAGGGTGGTAGGAACACTGAAGATTTCTTT. The rearrangement joins TRBV7-9 to TRBJ1-1; 9 nucleotides agree with TRBD1. CDR1 and CDR2 (germline): SEHNR, FQNEAQ (reference sequence). CDR3 length: 18 residues.

The rearrangement joins TRBV7-3 to TRBJ2-1; 10 bases are shared with TRBD2. There are 15 residues in the CDR3. V shed 5 bases, J shed 8 bases, and the junction held 9 bases outside the gene matches. Germline-derived CDR1 and CDR2 are SGHTA and FQGTGA. This CDR3 is CASSGTSGAYDEQFF. Written as DNA, the CDR3 is TGTGCCAGCAGCGGTACTAGCGGGGCTTATGATGAGCAGTTCTTC.

The chain carries TRBV5-4 and TRBJ2-3; 11 bases map to TRBD2. This CDR3 is 16 amino acids long. Per germline, CDR1 SGHNT and CDR2 YYREEE (reference sequence). V was pared by 5 bases and J by 6 bases, with 11 bases of the junction left unmatched. The CDR3 DNA follows: TGTGCCAGCAGTTACGGACTAGCGGGTGCCGCGGATACGCAGTATTTT. It encodes CASSYGLAGAADTQYF. Based on the CDR3 plus reference TRBV5-4 and TRBJ2-3, the full variable domain is ETGVTQSPTHLIKTRGQQVTLRCSSQSGHNTVSWYQQALGQGPQFIFQYYREEENGRGNFPPRFSGLQFPNYSSELNVNALELDDSALYLCASSYGLAGAADTQYFGPGTRLTVL.

The rearrangement uses TRBV27 and TRBJ2-3; TRBD2 matches at 8 bases. The CDR3 covers 15 residues. The V and J ends lost 5 bases and 3 bases, in that order; junction bases with no gene match: 7. From germline, CDR1 is MNHEY and CDR2 SMNVEV (reference sequence). The CDR3 protein is CASSRGLDVTDTQYF. The CDR3 nucleotides read TGTGCCAGCAGTAGGGGACTAGATGTAACAGATACGCAGTATTTT.

In the case of this clone: Other DNA sequences in the sample encode the same CDR3. The chain recombines TRBV5-4 with TRBJ2-5, with 9 bases lining up with TRBD1. The ends lost 2 bases at V and 5 bases at J; junction bases unmatched: 4. The germline V gene has CDR1 SGHNT and CDR2 YYREEE (reference sequence). This CDR3 comprises 14 residues. CDR3 loop: CASSLQGAGETQYF. The DNA of the CDR3 is TGTGCCAGCAGCTTACAGGGGGCGGGGGAGACCCAGTACTTC.